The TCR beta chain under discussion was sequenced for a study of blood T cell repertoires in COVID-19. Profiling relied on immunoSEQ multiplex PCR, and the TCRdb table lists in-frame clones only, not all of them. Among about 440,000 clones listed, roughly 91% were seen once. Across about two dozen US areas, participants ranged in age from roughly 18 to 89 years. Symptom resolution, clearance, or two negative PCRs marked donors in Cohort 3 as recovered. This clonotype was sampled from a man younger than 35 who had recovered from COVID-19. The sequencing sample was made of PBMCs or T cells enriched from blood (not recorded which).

The CDR3 region is CASTRRQNTEAFF. CDR3 DNA sequence: TGTGCCAGCACCCGCCGACAGAACACTGAAGCTTTCTTT. The chain is built from TRBV6-5 and TRBJ1-1; no clear D. The ends were cut back, 7 bases at V and 1 base at J, with 10 bases in the middle. The CDR3 spans 13 residues. The germline V gene encodes CDR1 MNHEY and CDR2 SVGAGI.